This T cell receptor (beta chain) came from a study of Ad26.COV2.S vaccination and SARS-CoV-2 variants. Across the study: In the COV1001 trial, the donor was in the Ad26.COV2.S arm. Intramuscular Ad26.COV2.S doses were given once or twice, 56 days apart.

Noted treatment: 15 to 20 received Ad26.COV2.S at low or high dose, single or two shots; about 5 received placebo; per-sample allocation not given. Sample collection was performed on day 63 after the first vaccine or placebo injection. Profiling relied on immunoSEQ multiplex PCR, and the TCRdb table lists in-frame clones only, not all of them. The sample lists 300,000 to 500,000 clones, about 85% occurring once. This CDR3 has 17 residues. Deletions cut 4 bases from V and 6 bases from J, with 22 bases between. The germline gives CDR1 MGHDK, CDR2 SYGVNS. This clone was detected only once. The TCR was taken from a person aged 18-60 years who received the Ad26.COV2.S COVID-19 vaccine or a placebo. This chain uses TRBV25-1 with TRBJ1-5, with TRBD1 as a possible D gene (5 bases). The sequenced sample was peripheral blood, obtained in a trial of Ad26.COV2.S vaccine versus placebo. The CDR3 nucleotides read TGTGCCAGCAGTGGACCGGGACTCCGAGGTAGAGCTCAGCCCCAGCATTTT. Its translation is CASSGPGLRGRAQPQHF.